These 8 T cell receptor beta chains were all obtained from the same sample, sequenced in a study of metastatic and nonmetastatic thyroid tumors. No patient received treatment before thyroid surgery. MiXCR was used by TCRdb to re-call the PCR reads. The repertoire includes fewer than 40,000 clones, under 30% of them detected once, and approximately 30% sits in the top ten. Input material: blood. The receptors stem from a female donor with papillary thyroid cancer or a benign thyroid nodule (not recorded which). Some clones in this sample may be carry-over from other donors' samples.

In this sample, this clone turned up many times. The genes are TRBV6-1 and TRBJ1-1; D not resolved. Trimming took 7 bases from V and 5 from J, leaving 17 bases between them. The CDR3 runs to 14 residues. Looked up from germline, CDR1 is MNHNS and CDR2 is SASEGT. In DNA form, the CDR3 reads TGTGCCAGCATCTCCAACTTTGCTCGTACTGAAGCTTTCTTT. This gives the protein CASISNFARTEAFF.

This clone was found many times. V gene TRBV6-6 combines with J gene TRBJ2-3; D could derive from TRBD1 or TRBD2 (6 bases each). The CDR3 totals 14 residues. The V end was cut by 2 bases, the J end by 5 bases, with 11 bases between. The germline gives CDR1 MNHNY, CDR2 SVGAGI (reference sequence). CDR3 sequence (DNA): TGTGCCAGCAGTTACAGGGGGACTGGAGATACGCAGTATTTT. This codes for CASSYRGTGDTQYF.

The chain carries TRBV2 and TRBJ2-3, with D possibly matching TRBD2 (5 bases). CDR3 size: 14 residues. Between the trimmed V and J ends, which lost 10 bases and 1 base, there was a span of 15 bases. Germline CDR1 and CDR2: SNHLY and FYNNEI. The CDR3, as DNA: TGTGCCACCACGGGAAGAGGTGGCACAGATACGCAGTATTTT. Translation gives CATTGRGGTDTQYF.

The genes are TRBV27 and TRBJ1-2; 7 bases line up with TRBD1. Germline V CDR1 and CDR2: MNHEY, SMNVEV (reference sequence). The CDR3 runs to 17 residues. The J segment lost 2 bases and the V segment lost 6 bases, leaving 15 bases of the junction unmatched. The CDR3 region has the DNA TGTGCCAGCAGGGCCCTGCGACAGGGTCAAGGGAACTATGGCTACACCTTC. It encodes CASRALRQGQGNYGYTF.

Within the sample, this clone is medium-sized. V is TRBV11-2 and J is TRBJ1-2, with D possibly matching TRBD1 (5 bases). V was shortened by 0 bases and J by 5 bases, with 13 bases between the two germline ends. The CDR3 runs 15 residues. Germline-derived CDR1 and CDR2 are SGHAT and FQNNGV. The CDR3 protein is CASSLDVWGRYGYTF. As DNA, the CDR3 is TGTGCCAGCAGCTTAGATGTGTGGGGGAGATATGGCTACACCTTC. Variable domain in full (rest from reference TRBV11-2 and TRBJ1-2): EAGVAQSPRYKIIEKRQSVAFWCNPISGHATLYWYQQILGQGPKLLIQFQNNGVVDDSQLPKDRFSAERLKGVDSTLKIQPAKLEDSAVYLCASSLDVWGRYGYTFGSGTRLTVV.

Comment on this clone: A junction end diverges from the germline sequence, so it may reflect a read error. The chain links TRBV7-3 to TRBJ1-2; no clear D. In germline, CDR1 is SGHTA, CDR2 FQGTGA. The CDR3 runs to 13 residues. CDR3 DNA: TGTGCCAGCAGAAAGGGTCAACACTATGGTTACACCTTC. Residues: CASRKGQHYGYTF.

This clone is classed as medium-sized. V is TRBV11-3 and J is TRBJ2-7; the D is unclear. V was trimmed by 5 bases and J by 2 bases, leaving 13 bases between them. This CDR3 spans 14 amino acids. From germline, CDR1 is SGHNT and CDR2 YENEEA. The CDR3 protein is CASSANGLPYEQYF. Here the CDR3 DNA reads TGTGCCAGCAGCGCTAATGGGCTGCCCTACGAGCAGTACTTC.

This clone was counted only a few times. This chain joins TRBV4-1 and TRBJ1-2; the match to TRBD1 covers 7 bases. CDR1 and CDR2 (germline): MGHRA, YSYEKL. V shed 1 base and J 2 bases; nucleotides not matched to a gene: 1. The CDR3 spans 14 residues. Written as DNA, the CDR3 is TGCGCCAGCAGCCAAGTGGACAGGAACTATGGCTACACCTTC. This encodes CASSQVDRNYGYTF.